The entry that follows covers one T cell receptor beta chain sequence. Its antigen is unidentified. The record originates from a study of CXCR3-negative and CXCR3-positive naive CD8 T cells. The study, taken as a whole, reports: CXCR3-positive naive cells had more hydrophobic TRB CDR3s than CXCR3-negative naive cells.

UMI labels and 5' RACE were used to prepare the TRB cDNA libraries. TCRdb reanalyzed the 5' RACE reads and collapses them to one entry per CDR3 protein, without DNA. This repertoire comprises more than 100,000 distinct CDR3 sequences; its ten largest clones make up 0.41%. Germline CDR1 and CDR2: SGDLS and YYNGEE. This CDR3 spans 15 amino acids. The chain uses TRBV9 and TRBJ2-1; TCRdb gives TRBD1 as the D gene, but with no DNA this cannot be confirmed. Sequenced material: naive CXCR3+ CD8+ T cells from blood. As for subset: CD45RO-CCR7+CD27+CD95- naive CD8+ T cells expressing CXCR3 (TNR3+). The sequence was obtained from a human donor in good health. Some clones in this sample may be carry-over from other donors' samples. The CDR3 loop reads CASSPGGVVFNEQFF. Combining the CDR3 with reference TRBV9 and TRBJ2-1 gives the whole variable domain DSGVTQTPKHLITATGQRVTLRCSPRSGDLSVYWYQQSLDQGLQFLIQYYNGEERAKGNILERFSAQQFPDLHSELNLSSLELGDSALYFCASSPGGVVFNEQFFGPGTRLTVL.